Listed here are 30 T cell receptor beta chains from one sample, sequenced in a study of shared clonotypes between healthy human individuals. Naive CD8 cells comprised CD45RO-negative, CCR7-positively selected cells, excluding terminally differentiated effector memory CD45RA+ cells. Libraries were prepared by immunoSEQ multiplex PCR; TCRdb keeps only in-frame clonotypes and omits some of them. The data contain some 2 million clones, 85% to 95% of them singletons. Material: naive CD8+ T cells sorted from blood. Receptors originate from a man between 18 and 35 years old in good health.

This chain uses TRBV28 with TRBJ2-7, with D tentatively TRBD1 (5 bases). This CDR3 contains 16 residues. Germline CDR1 reads MDHEN; CDR2 reads SYDVKM. Trimming took 3 bases from V and 5 from J, leaving 20 bases between them. CDR3 coding DNA: TGTGCCAGCAGTTTGGGTCCCAGGGTAACGCTTGACGAGCAGTACTTC. Translating gives CASSLGPRVTLDEQYF.

About this clone itself: Distinct nucleotide sequences in the sample also encode this CDR3. The chain employs TRBV6-1 and TRBJ2-7, with TRBD1 as a possible D gene (5 bases). The CDR3 runs 12 residues. Germline V gives CDR1 MNHNS, CDR2 SASEGT. The V end lost 4 bases, the J end lost 3 bases, and 7 bases lay between the germline ends. Written as DNA, the CDR3 is TGTGCCAGCAGTGGTGACAGCTACGAGCAGTACTTC. It yields the protein CASSGDSYEQYF.

The rearrangement joins TRBV6-6 to TRBJ1-2, with 8 positions matching TRBD1. V dropped 2 bases and J dropped 8; count of bases not matched to a gene: 13. The germline gives CDR1 MNHNY, CDR2 SVGAGI (reference sequence). The CDR3 extends over 16 amino acids. The DNA of the CDR3 is TGTGCCAGCAGTTACGTCATGGTGACAGGGGTTGAGGGCTACACCTTC. It yields the protein CASSYVMVTGVEGYTF.

The chain is built from TRBV19 and TRBJ2-7, with a tentative D call TRBD1 (6 bases). The ends were cut back, 0 bases at V and 3 bases at J, with 9 bases in the middle. The germline V gene has CDR1 LNHDA and CDR2 SQIVND (reference sequence). This CDR3 is built from 14 residues. The CDR3 loop is CASSIDPGDYEQYF. The CDR3 coding sequence is TGTGCCAGTAGTATAGATCCAGGGGACTACGAGCAGTACTTC. The entire variable domain, with the rest obtained from reference TRBV19 and TRBJ2-7, is as follows: DGGITQSPKYLFRKEGQNVTLSCEQNLNHDAMYWYRQDPGQGLRLIYYSQIVNDFQKGDIAEGYSVSREKKESFPLTVTSAQKNPTAFYLCASSIDPGDYEQYFGPGTRLTVT.

The rearrangement joins TRBV19 to TRBJ2-1; unclear D gene. Germline loops: CDR1 LNHDA, CDR2 SQIVND (reference sequence). The CDR3 totals 13 residues. Trimming removed 6 bases from V and 1 base from J, with 7 bases in between. CDR3: CASRGGSYNEQFF. In DNA form, the CDR3 reads TGTGCCAGTAGGGGTGGATCCTACAATGAGCAGTTCTTC.

In DNA, the CDR3 is TGTGCCAGCAGTCCCTGGTCCGGCTCCTACGAGCAGTACTTC. Residues: CASSPWSGSYEQYF. The V gene is TRBV27, the J gene TRBJ2-7; D unclear. Trimming cost V 5 bases and J 0 bases, with 11 bases left between them. The germline V gene has CDR1 MNHEY and CDR2 SMNVEV (reference sequence). This CDR3 region has 14 residues.

The rearrangement links TRBV27 to TRBJ2-1, with 8 positions matching TRBD1. The CDR3 runs to 16 residues. The junction had 9 bases not matched to a gene; V was cut back by 4 bases and J by 4 bases. Per germline, CDR1 MNHEY and CDR2 SMNVEV (reference sequence). For the CDR3, the DNA is TGTGCCAGCAGTTCGAGGACAGGGACTCTTTACAATGAGCAGTTCTTC. Protein sequence: CASSSRTGTLYNEQFF.

The gene calls are TRBV11-2 and TRBJ2-7; 12 bases map to TRBD2. The CDR3 has 15 residues. CDR1 and CDR2 from the germline V gene are SGHAT and FQNNGV. The ends lost 4 bases at V and 5 bases at J; junction bases unmatched: 6. The CDR3 spells CASSSSGRAADEQYF. The CDR3 DNA sequence: TGTGCCAGCAGCTCTAGCGGGAGGGCGGCGGACGAGCAGTACTTC. Full variable domain (rest looked up from reference TRBV11-2 and TRBJ2-7): EAGVAQSPRYKIIEKRQSVAFWCNPISGHATLYWYQQILGQGPKLLIQFQNNGVVDDSQLPKDRFSAERLKGVDSTLKIQPAKLEDSAVYLCASSSSGRAADEQYFGPGTRLTVT.

The chain couples TRBV19 to TRBJ1-5, with D uncertain. From germline, CDR1 is LNHDA and CDR2 SQIVND (reference sequence). The CDR3 extends over 17 amino acids. The V and J ends lost 2 bases and 0 bases respectively, with 14 bases between them. CDR3 coding DNA: TGTGCCAGTAGTATACCCTTCTGGGTTGGTAGCAATCAGCCCCAGCATTTT. This gives the protein CASSIPFWVGSNQPQHF.

Remarks on this clone: This specimen includes other DNA sequences encoding the same CDR3. This sequence joins TRBV2 and TRBJ2-7; D unresolved. The length of the CDR3 is 13 residues. Trimming cost V 3 bases and J 0 bases, with 6 bases left between them. Per germline, CDR1 SNHLY and CDR2 FYNNEI. The CDR3 nucleotides read TGTGCCAGCAGTGAGGTGAGCTCCTACGAGCAGTACTTC. It specifies CASSEVSSYEQYF. Drawing the rest from reference TRBV2 and TRBJ2-7, the complete variable domain is EPEVTQTPSHQVTQMGQEVILRCVPISNHLYFYWYRQILGQKVEFLVSFYNNEISEKSEIFDDQFSVERPDGSNFTLKIRSTKLEDSAMYFCASSEVSSYEQYFGPGTRLTVT.

This sequence joins TRBV4-3 and TRBJ1-5; a weak D match, TRBD1 (5 bases). Trimming took 0 bases from V and 5 from J, leaving 11 bases between them. This CDR3 has 15 residues. In germline, CDR1 is LGHNA, CDR2 YSLEER. CDR3 nucleotide sequence: TGCGCCAGCAGCCAAGATACAGGCATTTATCAGCCCCAGCATTTT. The encoded protein is CASSQDTGIYQPQHF.

This clone was counted a single time. The chain uses TRBV12-2 and TRBJ1-5; TRBD1 is the table's D call and was not checked against the DNA. TRBV12-2 corresponds to a pseudogene. This CDR3 comprises 18 residues. CDR3 sequence: CASRLVHRDRGGNQPQHF. CDR3 bases: TGTGCAAGTCGCTTAGTCCACCGGGACAGGGGAGGCAATCAGCCCCAGCATTTT.

V gene TRBV27 combines with J gene TRBJ2-1; D perhaps matches TRBD1 (7 bases). There are 13 residues in the CDR3. The germline gives CDR1 MNHEY, CDR2 SMNVEV (reference sequence). V was clipped by 8 bases and J by 9 bases, with 17 bases between them. The CDR3 DNA follows: TGTGCCAGCCGGGGGCAGGGGGTGAGTGAGCAGTTCTTC. It is translated as CASRGQGVSEQFF.

The V call is TRBV7-6, the J call TRBJ2-2; the D gene is possibly TRBD1 (6 bases). Germline values: CDR1 SGHVS, CDR2 FNYEAQ. The CDR3 is 14 residues long. V was pared by 4 bases and J by 4 bases, with 10 bases between. In DNA form, the CDR3 reads TGTGCCAGCAGCTATACAGGGTCCACCGGGGAGCTGTTTTTT. Its protein product is CASSYTGSTGELFF.

This chain joins TRBV4-1 and TRBJ1-1, with 8 nucleotides matching TRBD1. V gave up 3 bases and J gave up 5 bases; unmatched junction bases: 11. Germline assignment: CDR1 MGHRA and CDR2 YSYEKL. The CDR3 runs to 16 residues. The CDR3, as DNA: TGCGCCAGCAGCCAGGACCCAGGGGGCGCGGGTACTGAAGCTTTCTTT. It encodes CASSQDPGGAGTEAFF.

This chain joins TRBV28 and TRBJ1-1; tentative D call: TRBD1 (6 bases). The CDR3 spans 13 residues. The V gene lost 6 bases and the J gene lost 6 bases, with 14 bases spanning the gap. Looked up from germline, CDR1 is MDHEN and CDR2 is SYDVKM. The CDR3 region is CASSQTGIAEAFF. DNA for the CDR3: TGTGCCAGCAGCCAAACAGGGATCGCTGAAGCTTTCTTT.

This chain links TRBV6-5 with TRBJ2-7; 7 bases fit TRBD1. The CDR3 totals 16 residues. The trim removed 1 base at V and 6 bases at J, leaving 12 bases unmatched. Per the germline V gene, CDR1 is MNHEY and CDR2 is SVGAGI. DNA for the CDR3: TGTGCCAGCAGTTACTTCGGTAGGGGGCGCGAAGGCGAGCAGTACTTC. Protein product: CASSYFGRGREGEQYF.

The chain's CDR3 is CASKGPGDYGYTF. Written as DNA, the CDR3 is TGTGCCAGCAAGGGGCCTGGGGACTATGGCTACACCTTC. The chain recombines TRBV6-5 with TRBJ1-2, with D maybe TRBD1 (5 bases). CDR3 length equals 13 residues. Germline loops: CDR1 MNHEY, CDR2 SVGAGI. V gave up 7 bases and J gave up 3 bases, with 12 bases separating them.

CDR3 sequence (DNA): TGTGCCAGCAGCTTGGAAACACCGAACACTGAAGCTTTCTTT. Encoded protein: CASSLETPNTEAFF. The chain is built from TRBV5-8 and TRBJ1-1; D not certain. The V gene's germline CDR1 is SGHTS and CDR2 YDEGEE. This CDR3 is 14 amino acids long. Trimming shortened V by 0 bases and J by 1 base, and 7 bases separated the two germline ends. The variable domain in full, completed from reference TRBV5-8 and TRBJ1-1, reads EAGVTQSPTHLIKTRGQQATLRCSPISGHTSVYWYQQALGLGLQFLLWYDEGEERNRGNFPPRFSGRQFPNYSSELNVNALELEDSALYLCASSLETPNTEAFFGQGTRLTVV.

With regard to this clone: The same CDR3 arises from other DNA sequences in this sample as well. The rearrangement uses TRBV5-4 and TRBJ2-7; a possible D gene is TRBD1 (5 bases). The V gene lost 4 bases and the J gene lost 3 bases, with 8 bases spanning the gap. The CDR3 totals 12 residues. In germline, CDR1 is SGHNT, CDR2 YYREEE (reference sequence). CDR3 DNA: TGTGCCAGCAGCATCGACAGCTACGAGCAGTACTTC. Residues: CASSIDSYEQYF. Full variable domain (outside the CDR3, taken from reference TRBV5-4 and TRBJ2-7): ETGVTQSPTHLIKTRGQQVTLRCSSQSGHNTVSWYQQALGQGPQFIFQYYREEENGRGNFPPRFSGLQFPNYSSELNVNALELDDSALYLCASSIDSYEQYFGPGTRLTVT.

The rearrangement links TRBV4-1 to TRBJ2-5, with 8 bases identical to TRBD2. Per germline, CDR1 MGHRA and CDR2 YSYEKL. CDR3 size: 16 residues. The V gene end was trimmed by 4 bases and the J gene end by 3 bases; junction bases not matched to a gene: 10. The CDR3, as DNA: TGCGCCAGCAGCCCCATTTCAGCGGGAGTGAAAGAGACCCAGTACTTC. Translated, it gives CASSPISAGVKETQYF.

The chain joins TRBV10-2 to TRBJ2-3; 9 bases agree with TRBD2. The length of the CDR3 is 13 residues. Germline loops: CDR1 WSHSY, CDR2 SAAADI. J was trimmed by 6 bases and V by 7 bases; bases with no gene match: 5. In DNA, the CDR3 is TGCGCCAGCACGGGCGGGGGGGCCGATACGCAGTATTTT. Translation gives CASTGGGADTQYF.

Comments on this clone: The same CDR3 can be traced to other DNA sequences in this sample. The rearrangement links TRBV9 to TRBJ1-2; tentative D call: TRBD1 (5 bases). The length of the CDR3 is 14 residues. V was pared by 2 bases and J by 0 bases, with 8 bases between. Germline V gene sequence: CDR1 SGDLS, CDR2 YYNGEE. CDR3 amino acids: CASSVGGANYGYTF. Here the CDR3 DNA reads TGTGCCAGCAGCGTTGGGGGAGCTAACTATGGCTACACCTTC.

This chain uses TRBV5-6 with TRBJ1-3; TRBD1 is a possible D gene (6 bases). V lost 6 bases and J 3 bases, leaving 16 bases between the germline ends. Germline V gene lookup returns CDR1 SGHDT and CDR2 YYEEEE. The CDR3 is 15 residues long. The CDR3 reads CASNMWGADGNTIYF. CDR3 in DNA: TGTGCCAGCAACATGTGGGGGGCAGATGGAAACACCATATATTTT.

V usage is TRBV27 and J usage is TRBJ2-2; unclear D gene. The germline V and J ends were trimmed by 7 bases and 4 bases, with 10 bases remaining between them. From germline, CDR1 is MNHEY and CDR2 SMNVEV (reference sequence). This CDR3 region has 13 residues. The CDR3 DNA sequence: TGTGCCAGCAAGGGCGTCAGCACCGGGGAGCTGTTTTTT. Its translation: CASKGVSTGELFF.

The sample holds a few counts of this clone. Other nucleotide sequences in the sample specify the same CDR3. The chain is built from TRBV27 and TRBJ2-2; D is undetermined. Trimming shortened V by 5 bases and J by 3 bases, and 4 bases separated the two germline ends. Per germline, CDR1 MNHEY and CDR2 SMNVEV (reference sequence). The CDR3 contains 12 residues. The CDR3 region is CASSTYTGELFF. CDR3 DNA sequence: TGTGCCAGCAGTACCTACACCGGGGAGCTGTTTTTT.

The rearrangement joins TRBV19 to TRBJ1-1; maybe TRBD1 (5 bases). Germline-derived CDR1 and CDR2 are LNHDA and SQIVND (reference sequence). Trimming took 6 bases from V and 2 from J, leaving 7 bases between them. The CDR3 is made up of 12 amino acids. The CDR3 DNA reads TGTGCCAGTAGCGGGGCCAACACTGAAGCTTTCTTT. It translates to CASSGANTEAFF.

Of note for this clone: This same CDR3 is encoded by further DNA sequences in the sample. The chain combines TRBV5-1 with TRBJ2-3; D call uncertain. Germline V gene sequence: CDR1 SGHRS, CDR2 YFSETQ. This CDR3 region has 13 residues. The V gene lost 4 bases and the J gene lost 3 bases, with 9 bases spanning the gap. In nucleotides, the CDR3 is TGCGCCAGCAGCCGTTTAGGGACAGATACGCAGTATTTT. Amino acids: CASSRLGTDTQYF.

The rearrangement uses TRBV2 and TRBJ1-2; D gene uncertain. Trimming took off 1 base at V and 4 bases at J, with 4 bases between the two ends. CDR3 size: 12 residues. The germline gives CDR1 SNHLY, CDR2 FYNNEI. CDR3 coding DNA: TGTGCCAGCAGTGAAGTCAGCTATGGCTACACCTTC. Translation: CASSEVSYGYTF. The entire variable domain, with the rest obtained from reference TRBV2 and TRBJ1-2, is as follows: EPEVTQTPSHQVTQMGQEVILRCVPISNHLYFYWYRQILGQKVEFLVSFYNNEISEKSEIFDDQFSVERPDGSNFTLKIRSTKLEDSAMYFCASSEVSYGYTFGSGTRLTVV.

The CDR3 nucleotides are TGTGCCAGCAGTTACCCCGAGGGGGTTTGTGCCTACGAGCAGTACTTC. Amino acid sequence: CASSYPEGVCAYEQYF. The chain employs TRBV6-8 and TRBJ2-7; tentative D call: TRBD1 (6 bases). The CDR3 has 16 residues. Germline V lookup: CDR1 MNHGY, CDR2 SAAAGT. V was shortened by 2 bases and J by 2 bases, with 16 bases between the two germline ends.